This T cell receptor (beta chain) was obtained from a study of beta chain features in type 1 diabetes. Study-wide context: The number of sorted cells examined across all samples was under 130,000,000.

Expressed TCRB transcripts were sequenced because the entire RNA isolate underwent reverse transcription. Generated by immunoSEQ multiplex PCR, the TCRdb table keeps only in-frame clones and is missing some. The repertoire consists of 900,000 or so clones, with about a sixth occurring once and the leading ten covering about 0.02%. As concerns this clone: Its antigen remains unidentified.

Study findings and constraints: Whether HLA type affects TCRB rearrangement stayed undetermined in the present work.

CD4+ naive, central memory, regulatory and stem cell-like memory cells were sorted via CD45RO/CCR7/CD25/CD127/CD95/CD27. The sequence came from a young woman in good health. Sequencing was performed on naive CD4+ T cells from blood.

CDR3 protein: CASKDSTDTQYF. CDR3 coding DNA: TGTGCCAGTAAGGATAGCACAGATACGCAGTATTTT. The chain employs TRBV19 and TRBJ2-3, with no clear D. V was cut by 7 bases and J by 0 bases, with 5 bases left in between. The CDR3 sequence is 12 residues long. The germline V gene encodes CDR1 LNHDA and CDR2 SQIVND (reference sequence).